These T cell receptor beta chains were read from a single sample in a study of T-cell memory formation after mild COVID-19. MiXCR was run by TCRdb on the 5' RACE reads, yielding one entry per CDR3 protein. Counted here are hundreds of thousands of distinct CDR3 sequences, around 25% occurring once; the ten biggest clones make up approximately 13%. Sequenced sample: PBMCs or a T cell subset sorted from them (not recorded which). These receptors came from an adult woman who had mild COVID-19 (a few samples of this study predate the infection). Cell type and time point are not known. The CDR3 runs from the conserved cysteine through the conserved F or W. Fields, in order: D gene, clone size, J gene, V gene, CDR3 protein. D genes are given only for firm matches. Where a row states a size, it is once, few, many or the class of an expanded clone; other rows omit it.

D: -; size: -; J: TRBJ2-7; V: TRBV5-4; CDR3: CASSPKIQGYEQYF
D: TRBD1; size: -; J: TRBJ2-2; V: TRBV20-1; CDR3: CSGTGGNRNTGELFF
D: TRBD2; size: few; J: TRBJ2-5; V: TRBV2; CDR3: CASLRLAGFGETQYF
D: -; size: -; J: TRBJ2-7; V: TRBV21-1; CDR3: CASSDRDRDSYEQYF
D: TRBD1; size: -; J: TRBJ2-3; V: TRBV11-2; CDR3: CASSFRDRVFADTQYF
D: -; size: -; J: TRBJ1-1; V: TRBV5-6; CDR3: CASSRGTPVLATEAFF
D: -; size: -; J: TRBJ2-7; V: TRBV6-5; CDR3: CASSRDYGNSYEQYF
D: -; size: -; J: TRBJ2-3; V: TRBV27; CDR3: CASSSRNSKDTQYF
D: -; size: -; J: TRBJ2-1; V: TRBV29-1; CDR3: CSVEDPAAKFYNEQFF
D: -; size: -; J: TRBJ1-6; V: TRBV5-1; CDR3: CASSLGDPRVSPLHF
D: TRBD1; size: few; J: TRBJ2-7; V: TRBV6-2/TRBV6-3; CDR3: CASRTGTATYEQYF
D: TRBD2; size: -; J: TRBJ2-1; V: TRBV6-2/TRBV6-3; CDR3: CASSYSHLAGLNEQFF
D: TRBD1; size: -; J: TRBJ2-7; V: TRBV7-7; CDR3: CASSLDRGSEQYF
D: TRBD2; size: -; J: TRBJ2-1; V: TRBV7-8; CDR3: CASSSRTSGGGPYNEQFF
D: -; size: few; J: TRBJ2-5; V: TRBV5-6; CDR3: CASSLPRETRLETQYF
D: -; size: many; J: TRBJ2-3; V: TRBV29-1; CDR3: CSVERDRGEYF
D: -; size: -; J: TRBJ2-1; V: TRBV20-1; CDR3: CSALTRRDEQFF
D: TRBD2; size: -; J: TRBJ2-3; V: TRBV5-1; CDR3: CASSNPGLALYTDTQYF
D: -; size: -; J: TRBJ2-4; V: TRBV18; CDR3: CASSPLSPDMAAKNIQYF
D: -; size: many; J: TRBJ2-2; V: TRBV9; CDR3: CASSVSTASTGELFF
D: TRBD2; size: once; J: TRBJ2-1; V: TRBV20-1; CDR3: CSARPSGSALYDEQFF
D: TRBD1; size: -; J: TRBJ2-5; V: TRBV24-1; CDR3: CATSRRDRGLETQYF
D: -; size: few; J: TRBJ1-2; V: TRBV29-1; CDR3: CSVLVGGGYGYTF
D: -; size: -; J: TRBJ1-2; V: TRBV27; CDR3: CASSFFPPGPTYGYTF
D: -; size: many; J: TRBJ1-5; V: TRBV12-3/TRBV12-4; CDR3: CASSLAPWGSNQPQHF
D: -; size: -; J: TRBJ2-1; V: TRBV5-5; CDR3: CASTQNERQFF